This T cell receptor beta chain was sequenced during a study of OX40 agonist ivuxolimab in advanced cancers. Assay used: immunoSEQ multiplex PCR; TCRdb lists only in-frame clones, some missing. The table lists around 68,000 clones, around 90% of them singletons. The germline CDR1 and CDR2 sequences are LNHDA and SQIVND (reference sequence). CDR3 length: 15 amino acids. With 6 bases clipped from V and 4 bases from J, the junction kept 8 bases outside the gene matches. This sequence was found in an adult with an advanced solid tumor such as melanoma, head and neck, liver or kidney cancer. The chain combines TRBV19 with TRBJ1-5, with TRBD1 matching over 8 bases. The source material was CD4+ or CD8+ T cells sorted from blood, sampled in a trial of the OX40 agonist ivuxolimab. The CDR3 DNA reads as TGTGCCAGTAGGACAGGGGAAGGTAGGAATCAGCCCCAGCATTTT. Translating gives CASRTGEGRNQPQHF.